The 26 T cell receptor beta chains presented below share a single source sample, sequenced in a study of blood T cell repertoires in COVID-19. Clones were sequenced by immunoSEQ multiplex PCR, and TCRdb holds only the in-frame ones, with some missing. Of approximately 160,000 clones listed, more than 80% were seen once; the top ten hold about 11%. Sequencing was carried out using peripheral blood. The receptor source for this set is a human donor in a cohort sampled during active COVID-19.

The V gene is TRBV28, the J gene TRBJ1-2, with D unclear. Germline CDR1 and CDR2: MDHEN and SYDVKM. V dropped 11 bases and J dropped 1 base, with 17 bases sitting between them. This CDR3 region has 14 residues. DNA of the CDR3: TGTGCCTCAAAAGAGGCGGGGTTTAACTATGGCTACACCTTC. It encodes CASKEAGFNYGYTF.

The rearrangement links TRBV6-5 to TRBJ1-2; D remains ambiguous. The V gene lost 5 bases and the J gene lost 0 bases, with 4 bases spanning the gap. This CDR3 has 12 residues. The V gene's germline CDR1 is MNHEY and CDR2 SVGAGI. The CDR3 bases are TGTGCCAGCAGTCCCGCTAACTATGGCTACACCTTC. This encodes CASSPANYGYTF.

This chain uses TRBV19 with TRBJ1-4, with a tentative D call TRBD1 (5 bases). V was trimmed by 3 bases and J by 10 bases, leaving 9 bases between them. This CDR3 region has 12 residues. The germline gives CDR1 LNHDA, CDR2 SQIVND (reference sequence). DNA of the CDR3: TGTGCCAGTAGTATCCAGGGCGGAAAACTGTTTTTT. Translating gives CASSIQGGKLFF.

The gene calls are TRBV11-2 and TRBJ2-1; D unresolved. V lost 0 bases, J lost 4 bases, and 4 bases lay in between. Germline V CDR1 and CDR2: SGHAT, FQNNGV. The CDR3 is made up of 13 amino acids. The CDR3 reads CASSLDSYNEQFF. The CDR3 DNA is TGTGCCAGCAGCTTAGACAGTTACAATGAGCAGTTCTTC.

The V call is TRBV19, the J call TRBJ2-1; D gene unclear. V was shortened by 3 bases and J by 5 bases, with 17 bases between the two germline ends. The germline CDR1 and CDR2 sequences are LNHDA and SQIVND (reference sequence). This CDR3 has 16 residues. The CDR3: CASSILAATTNNEQFF. For the CDR3, the DNA is TGTGCCAGTAGTATCTTAGCAGCGACCACGAACAATGAGCAGTTCTTC.

This clone appeared a few times. This rearrangement joins TRBV30 to TRBJ1-5; the D is unclear. The V gene's germline CDR1 is GTSNPN and CDR2 SVGIG (reference sequence). Trimming took off 2 bases at V and 0 bases at J, with 14 bases between the two ends. The CDR3 spans 16 residues. The CDR3 sequence is CAWSPTTGSSNQPQHF. The CDR3 DNA sequence: TGTGCCTGGAGTCCTACTACGGGGAGTAGCAATCAGCCCCAGCATTTT.

V is TRBV4-3 and J is TRBJ2-2; TRBD1 aligns across 9 bases. The CDR3 contains 16 residues. In germline, CDR1 is LGHNA, CDR2 YSLEER. V gave up 1 base and J gave up 5 bases; unmatched junction bases: 5. CDR3 protein: CASSQGTTGGTGELFF. CDR3 DNA: TGCGCCAGCAGCCAAGGGACGACAGGGGGTACCGGGGAGCTGTTTTTT.

This chain joins TRBV19 and TRBJ2-5; D is ambiguous. CDR1 LNHDA and CDR2 SQIVND come from the germline V gene (reference sequence). The CDR3 extends over 11 amino acids. Trimming pared 3 bases from V and 5 bases from J, leaving 4 bases between. CDR3 sequence reads: CASSIEETQYF. CDR3 DNA sequence: TGTGCCAGTAGTATCGAGGAGACCCAGTACTTC.

The V and J genes are TRBV5-1 and TRBJ2-7; D gene unclear. CDR3 length: 14 residues. Germline-derived CDR1 and CDR2 are SGHRS and YFSETQ. V lost 0 bases and J lost 0, with 7 bases in between. The CDR3 nucleotides read TGCGCCAGCAGCTTGGTCGCGGACTCCTACGAGCAGTACTTC. It specifies CASSLVADSYEQYF.

The CDR3 loop is CASRAGTGKTGELFF. The CDR3 coding sequence is TGTGCCAGCAGAGCCGGGACAGGGAAAACCGGGGAGCTGTTTTTT. The chain uses TRBV6-5 and TRBJ2-2; 9 bases are a match to TRBD1. The ends lost 6 bases at V and 5 bases at J; junction bases unmatched: 7. The CDR3 is 15 residues long. Looked up from germline, CDR1 is MNHEY and CDR2 is SVGAGI.

The chain is built from TRBV14 and TRBJ2-7, with D possibly being TRBD1 (6 bases). With 4 bases removed from V and 3 bases from J, the gap between germline ends came to 19 bases. This CDR3 comprises 16 residues. In germline, CDR1 is SGHDN, CDR2 FVKESK. CDR3 sequence (DNA): TGTGCCAGCAGCCCCGGTCAGGGGCCAAAGAACTACGAGCAGTACTTC. Its translation is CASSPGQGPKNYEQYF.

This chain connects TRBV18 to TRBJ1-2, with D possibly TRBD1 on 5 matching bases. The germline gives CDR1 KGHSH, CDR2 LQKENI. This CDR3 is 13 amino acids long. Trimming took off 2 bases at V and 7 bases at J, with 11 bases between the two ends. The CDR3, as DNA: TGTGCCAGCTCACCAGCAGGGTGGGGTGGCTACACCTTC. It translates to CASSPAGWGGYTF.

The chain has TRBV11-2 and TRBJ2-7; 7 nucleotides align to TRBD1. This CDR3 spans 16 amino acids. The germline V gene has CDR1 SGHAT and CDR2 FQNNGV. V lost 5 bases and J lost 6; bases outside the gene matches: 16. CDR3 nucleotide sequence: TGTGCCAGCAGCAGGGGGCTGGGGCGTACCCTAGGCGAGCAGTACTTC. Translated, it gives CASSRGLGRTLGEQYF.

V and J are TRBV6-5 and TRBJ1-2; a weak D match, TRBD1 (5 bases). This CDR3 spans 16 amino acids. CDR1 and CDR2 from the germline V gene are MNHEY and SVGAGI. Trimming took 0 bases from V and 4 from J, leaving 15 bases between them. The CDR3 bases are TGTGCCAGCAGTTACTCGGTAACGGAGGGGCGCTATGGCTACACCTTC. This encodes CASSYSVTEGRYGYTF.

The V call is TRBV3-1 (or the pseudogene TRBV3-2), the J call TRBJ2-7; 8 bases agree with TRBD2. The V segment lost 7 bases and the J segment 4 bases; nucleotides outside the gene matches: 3. The CDR3 totals 12 residues. Per germline, CDR1 LGHDT and CDR2 YNNKEL (reference sequence). CDR3 nucleotides: TGTGCCAGCACATCGGGGGGGTACGAGCAGTACTTC. This translates into CASTSGGYEQYF.

This clone has only a few counts. V gene TRBV7-3 combines with J gene TRBJ2-5, with TRBD2 matching over 13 bases. The trim removed 1 base at V and 2 bases at J, leaving 4 bases unmatched. CDR1 is SGHTA and CDR2 is FQGTGA in the germline V gene. This CDR3 spans 17 amino acids. This CDR3 is CASSLIGTSGTQETQYF. CDR3 in DNA: TGTGCCAGCAGCTTAATAGGGACTAGCGGGACTCAAGAGACCCAGTACTTC.

V usage is TRBV27 and J usage is TRBJ2-7, with 7 bases identical to TRBD2. The J segment lost 1 base and the V segment lost 6 bases, leaving 6 bases of the junction unmatched. The CDR3 is made up of 14 amino acids. Germline V CDR1 and CDR2: MNHEY, SMNVEV (reference sequence). The CDR3 DNA sequence: TGTGCCAGCAGGCCCTCAGCGGGATCCTACGAGCAGTACTTC. This codes for CASRPSAGSYEQYF.

This clone appeared a single time. The chain links TRBV29-1 to TRBJ1-1, with 7 bases fitting TRBD1. Trimming cost V 4 bases and J 7 bases; bases outside gene matches: 6. CDR1 is SQVTM and CDR2 is ANQGSEA in the germline V gene. This CDR3 is 12 amino acids long. DNA of the CDR3: TGCAGCGTTGTTGGGCAGGGGGTTGAAGCTTTCTTT. Translating gives CSVVGQGVEAFF.

This rearrangement joins TRBV5-4 to TRBJ2-1; 9 bases are shared with TRBD1. The length of the CDR3 is 14 residues. After removal of 6 bases from V and 6 bases from J, the junction contained 7 bases not matched to a gene. The germline gives CDR1 SGHNT, CDR2 YYREEE (reference sequence). The CDR3 is CASTNPGQGNEQFF. CDR3 coding DNA: TGTGCCAGCACCAACCCGGGACAGGGCAATGAGCAGTTCTTC. Drawing the rest from reference TRBV5-4 and TRBJ2-1, the complete variable domain is ETGVTQSPTHLIKTRGQQVTLRCSSQSGHNTVSWYQQALGQGPQFIFQYYREEENGRGNFPPRFSGLQFPNYSSELNVNALELDDSALYLCASTNPGQGNEQFFGPGTRLTVL.

The V gene is TRBV7-8, the J gene TRBJ1-1; D remains unclear. The germline V gene has CDR1 SGHVS and CDR2 FQNEAQ. V lost 1 base and J lost 6, with 9 bases in between. CDR3 length: 13 amino acids. The CDR3 spells CASSLVGQAEAFF. CDR3 sequence (DNA): TGTGCCAGCAGCTTAGTTGGGCAGGCTGAAGCTTTCTTT. Supplemented by reference TRBV7-8 and TRBJ1-1, the full variable domain reads GAGVSQSPRYKVAKRGQDVALRCDPISGHVSLFWYQQALGQGPEFLTYFQNEAQLDKSGLPSDRFFAERPEGSVSTLKIQRTQQEDSAVYLCASSLVGQAEAFFGQGTRLTVV.

The chain links TRBV28 to TRBJ2-3; D possibly corresponds to TRBD1 (5 bases). Trimming took 6 bases from V and 3 from J, leaving 10 bases between them. Per the germline V gene, CDR1 is MDHEN and CDR2 is SYDVKM. The CDR3 spans 13 residues. CDR3 in amino acids: CASSSQGTDTQYF. The CDR3 coding sequence is TGTGCCAGCAGCTCCCAGGGAACAGATACGCAGTATTTT.

This sequence joins TRBV29-1 and TRBJ2-7; possible D gene TRBD2, 5 bases. CDR3 length: 12 residues. V gave up 7 bases and J gave up 0 bases, with 10 bases separating them. Germline V CDR1 and CDR2: SQVTM, ANQGSEA. CDR3 loop: CSARGASYEQYF. CDR3 sequence (DNA): TGCAGCGCCCGGGGTGCCTCCTACGAGCAGTACTTC.

J is TRBJ1-2 and V is TRBV5-6; TRBD1 might be the D (5 bases). CDR3 size: 14 residues. CDR1 is SGHDT and CDR2 is YYEEEE in the germline V gene. The V end lost 4 bases, the J end lost 4 bases, and 14 bases lay between the germline ends. CDR3 region: CASSPGAETYGYTF. DNA for the CDR3: TGTGCCAGCAGCCCTGGGGCAGAGACCTATGGCTACACCTTC.

This clone occurred a few times. The rearrangement links TRBV5-4 to TRBJ1-3; D not resolved. Germline CDR1 SGHNT, CDR2 YYREEE (reference sequence). This CDR3 has 14 amino acids. Trimming shortened V by 4 bases and J by 0 bases, and 8 bases separated the two germline ends. For the CDR3, the DNA is TGTGCCAGCAGCGTGGATTACTCTGGAAACACCATATATTTT. This encodes CASSVDYSGNTIYF.

The V call is TRBV9, the J call TRBJ2-2, with D perhaps TRBD1 (5 bases). Germline V lookup: CDR1 SGDLS, CDR2 YYNGEE. Trimming took off 2 bases at V and 6 bases at J, with 11 bases between the two ends. The CDR3 has 14 residues. The CDR3 here is CASSVTAGSGELFF. The CDR3 nucleotides read TGTGCCAGCAGCGTTACCGCAGGGTCCGGGGAGCTGTTTTTT.

This sequence joins TRBV6-5 and TRBJ2-2, with a tentative D call TRBD2 (6 bases). The CDR3 is 16 amino acids. Germline CDR1 and CDR2: MNHEY and SVGAGI. V was cut by 2 bases and J by 6 bases, with 16 bases left in between. This chain's CDR3 is CASSYLPNGSPGELFF. The CDR3, as DNA: TGTGCCAGCAGTTACCTGCCTAACGGGAGCCCCGGGGAGCTGTTTTTT.